What follows is one TCR beta chain and its context. The source of the sample is a study of blood T cell repertoires in COVID-19. Across the study: Spain, Italy and the United States supplied samples that represented acute and convalescent COVID-19. From T cells, B-cell-depleted T cells, or PBMCs came the material, which was cDNA or gDNA.

The repertoire was sequenced with immunoSEQ multiplex PCR; TCRdb's copy has only in-frame clones and lacks some. Of about 270,000 clones listed, 80% to 85% are singletons. This receptor was taken from a woman aged 55 to 70 with active or convalescent COVID-19. Sequenced: peripheral blood.

The CDR3 spells CASSPGLAGGFQETQYF. The CDR3 DNA sequence: TGTGCCAGCAGCCCGGGACTAGCGGGGGGTTTCCAAGAGACCCAGTACTTC. V is TRBV7-9 and J is TRBJ2-5; 15 positions match TRBD2. This CDR3 contains 17 residues. J lost 1 base, V lost 5 bases, and 5 bases had no gene match. The germline CDR1 and CDR2 sequences are SEHNR and FQNEAQ (reference sequence).